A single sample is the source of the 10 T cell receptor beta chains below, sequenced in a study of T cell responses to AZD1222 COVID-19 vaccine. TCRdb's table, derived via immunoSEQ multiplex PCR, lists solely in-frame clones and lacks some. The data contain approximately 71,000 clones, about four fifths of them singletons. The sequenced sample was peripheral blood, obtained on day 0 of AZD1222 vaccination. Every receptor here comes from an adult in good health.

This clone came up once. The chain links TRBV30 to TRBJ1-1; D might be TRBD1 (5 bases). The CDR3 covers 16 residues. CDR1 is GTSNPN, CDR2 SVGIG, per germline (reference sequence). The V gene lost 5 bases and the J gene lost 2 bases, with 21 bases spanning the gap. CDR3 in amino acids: CAWDQYGTRFNTEAFF. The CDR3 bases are TGTGCCTGGGACCAGTATGGGACTAGATTTAACACTGAAGCTTTCTTT.

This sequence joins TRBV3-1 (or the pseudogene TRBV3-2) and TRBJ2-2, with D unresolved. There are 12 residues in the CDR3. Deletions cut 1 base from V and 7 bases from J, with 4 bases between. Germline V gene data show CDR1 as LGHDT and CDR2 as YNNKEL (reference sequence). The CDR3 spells CASSQGDGELFF. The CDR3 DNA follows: TGTGCCAGCAGCCAAGGAGACGGGGAGCTGTTTTTT.

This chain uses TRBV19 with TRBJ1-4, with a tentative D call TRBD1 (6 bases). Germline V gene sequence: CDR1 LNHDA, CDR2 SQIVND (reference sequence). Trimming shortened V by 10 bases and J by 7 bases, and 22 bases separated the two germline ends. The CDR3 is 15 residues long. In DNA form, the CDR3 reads TGTGCCACCTGTAAACAGGGAGATAGTACTGAAAAACTGTTTTTT. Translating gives CATCKQGDSTEKLFF.

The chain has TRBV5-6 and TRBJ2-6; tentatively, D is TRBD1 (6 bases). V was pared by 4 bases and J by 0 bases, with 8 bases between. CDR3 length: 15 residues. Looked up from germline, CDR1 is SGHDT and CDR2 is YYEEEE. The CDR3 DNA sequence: TGTGCCAGCAGCCTGGACAGCTCTGGGGCCAACGTCCTGACTTTC. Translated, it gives CASSLDSSGANVLTF.

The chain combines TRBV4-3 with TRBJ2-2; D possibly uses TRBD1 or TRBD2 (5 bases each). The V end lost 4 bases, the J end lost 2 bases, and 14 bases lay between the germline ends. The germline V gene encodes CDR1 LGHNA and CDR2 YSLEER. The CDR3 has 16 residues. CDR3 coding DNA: TGCGCCAGCAGCCCCCAGGCTGGGGGAAACACCGGGGAGCTGTTTTTT. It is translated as CASSPQAGGNTGELFF.

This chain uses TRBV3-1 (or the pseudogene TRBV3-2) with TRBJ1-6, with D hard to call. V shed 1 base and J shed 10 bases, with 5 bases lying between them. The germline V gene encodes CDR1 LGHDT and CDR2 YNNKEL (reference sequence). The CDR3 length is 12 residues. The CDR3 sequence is CASSQVLSPLHF. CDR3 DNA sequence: TGTGCCAGCAGCCAAGTTCTATCACCCCTCCACTTT.

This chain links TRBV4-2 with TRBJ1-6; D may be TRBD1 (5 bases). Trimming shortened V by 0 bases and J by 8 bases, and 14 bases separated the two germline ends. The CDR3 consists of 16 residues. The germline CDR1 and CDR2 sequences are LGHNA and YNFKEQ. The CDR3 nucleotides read TGTGCCAGCAGCCAAGATAAATCGCAGGGATATTCACCCCTCCACTTT. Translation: CASSQDKSQGYSPLHF.

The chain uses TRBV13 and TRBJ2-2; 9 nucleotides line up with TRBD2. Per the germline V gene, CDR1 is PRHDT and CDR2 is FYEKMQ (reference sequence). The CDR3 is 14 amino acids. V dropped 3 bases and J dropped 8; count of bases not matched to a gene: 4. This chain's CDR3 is CASSFGTSKGELFF. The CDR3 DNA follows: TGTGCCAGCAGCTTCGGGACTAGCAAAGGGGAGCTGTTTTTT. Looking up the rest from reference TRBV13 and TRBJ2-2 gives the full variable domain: AAGVIQSPRHLIKEKRETATLKCYPIPRHDTVYWYQQGPGQDPQFLISFYEKMQSDKGSIPDRFSAQQFSDYHSELNMSSLELGDSALYFCASSFGTSKGELFFGEGSRLTVL.

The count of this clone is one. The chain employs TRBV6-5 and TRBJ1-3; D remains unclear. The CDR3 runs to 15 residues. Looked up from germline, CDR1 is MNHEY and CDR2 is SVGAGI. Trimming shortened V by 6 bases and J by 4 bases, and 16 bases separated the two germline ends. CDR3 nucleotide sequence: TGTGCCAGCAGCGCCCCGGGGATGGGAGGAAACACCATATATTTT. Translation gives CASSAPGMGGNTIYF.

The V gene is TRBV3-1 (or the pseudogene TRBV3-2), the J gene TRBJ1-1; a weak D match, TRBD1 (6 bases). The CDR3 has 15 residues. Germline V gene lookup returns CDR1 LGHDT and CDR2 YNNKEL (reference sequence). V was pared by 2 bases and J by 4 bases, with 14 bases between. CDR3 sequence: CASSQSGAGSTEAFF. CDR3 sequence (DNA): TGTGCCAGCAGCCAATCGGGGGCAGGGAGCACTGAAGCTTTCTTT.